This T cell receptor beta chain derives from a study of blood T cell repertoires in COVID-19 (dated by TCRdb to 2020 to 2021). As for the study more broadly: Samples from collaborators originated in the United States, Italy and Spain and spanned both the acute and convalescent phases of COVID-19. The prospective study material was composed of cDNA or gDNA derived from T cells, B-cell-depleted T cells, or PBMCs. The repertoires were released in a freely available public database meant as a resource for research on the immune response to SARS-CoV-2. Where available, HLA class I and class II types were obtained from metadata supplied by the sample provider rather than from assay-based typing. The dataset comprised deeply sampled blood TCRbeta repertoires from subjects exposed to, actively infected with, or recovered from COVID-19. Samples came from the ongoing ImmuneRACE study (first 160 participants) plus 1,254 subjects from 6 global collaborators. A de-identified subject ID, COVID-19 status, age in years and sex were almost always included in the sample metadata.

This clone turned up a few times. No antigen is known for it. Qualities for individual bases were not recorded, and no much larger clone is one base off. Results the study describes overall, beyond this receptor: How much clinical and demographic metadata was included differed by source and by participant, and the metadata was provided uncurated.

Each collaborating institution followed its own protocols to collect whole blood in K2EDTA tubes. For TCRbeta analysis, collaborator samples were shipped as frozen whole blood, as isolated PBMCs, or as DNA extracted from either sample type. Including the terminal cysteine and phenylalanine, the CDR3 comprises 15 residues. This entry keeps only the CDR3 DNA: 45 bases, framed from base 1. As encoded in the germline V gene, CDR1 is MNHNS while CDR2 is SASEGT. The trim is 1 base for V and 2 bases for J, with a gap of 11 bases between the germline ends. TCRbeta CDR3 regions were amplified from genomic DNA by means of the immunoSEQ Assay, a bias-controlled multiplex PCR. As for the authors' bioinformatics: The number of nucleated cells in each sample was estimated by amplification of reference gene primers within the assay. Sequence reads were collapsed and filtered to measure the absolute abundance of every unique TCRbeta CDR3 rearrangement. For each sample, productive Simpson clonality was calculated as the square root of Simpson's diversity index across productive rearrangements. Sourced from immuneACCESS, this table was stored by TCRdb with only in-frame sequences that have V and J called. A share of the clones is absent; for the studies checked, an unresolved V gene accounts for under half, and the remainder has no known explanation. V and J calls and clone size come straight from that table; D and trimming were deduced from the DNA. This sample is represented by around 100,000 clones; roughly nine tenths of them were singletons. Of the sample, 15% to 20% is held by the ten largest clones.

The chain was built from TRBV6-1 and TRBJ1-1; the D gene is not confidently resolved. This receptor was obtained from a man aged 50-60 years with acute or convalescent COVID-19. Sequencing input: peripheral blood. The bases are TGTGCCAGCAGTGAAGGTGTCACTACAAACACTGAAGCTTTCTTT. Its amino acids are CASSEGVTTNTEAFF.